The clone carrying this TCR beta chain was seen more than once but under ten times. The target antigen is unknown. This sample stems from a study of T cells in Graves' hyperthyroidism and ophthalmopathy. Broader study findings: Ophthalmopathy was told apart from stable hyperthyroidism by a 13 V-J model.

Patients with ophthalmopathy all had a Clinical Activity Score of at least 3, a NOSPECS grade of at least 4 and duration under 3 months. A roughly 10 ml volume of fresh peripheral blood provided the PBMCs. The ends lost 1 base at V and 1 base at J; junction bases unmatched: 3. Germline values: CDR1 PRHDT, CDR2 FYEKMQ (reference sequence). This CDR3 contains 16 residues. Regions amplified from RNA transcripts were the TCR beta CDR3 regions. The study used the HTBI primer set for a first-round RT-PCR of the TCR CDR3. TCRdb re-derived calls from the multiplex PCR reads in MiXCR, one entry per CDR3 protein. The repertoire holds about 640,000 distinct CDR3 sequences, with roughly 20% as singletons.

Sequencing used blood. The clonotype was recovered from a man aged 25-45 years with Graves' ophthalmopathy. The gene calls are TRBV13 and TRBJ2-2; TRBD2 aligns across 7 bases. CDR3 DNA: TGTGCCAGCAGCTTAGTGGCTAGCGGGAACACCGGGGAGCTGTTTTTT. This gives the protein CASSLVASGNTGELFF.